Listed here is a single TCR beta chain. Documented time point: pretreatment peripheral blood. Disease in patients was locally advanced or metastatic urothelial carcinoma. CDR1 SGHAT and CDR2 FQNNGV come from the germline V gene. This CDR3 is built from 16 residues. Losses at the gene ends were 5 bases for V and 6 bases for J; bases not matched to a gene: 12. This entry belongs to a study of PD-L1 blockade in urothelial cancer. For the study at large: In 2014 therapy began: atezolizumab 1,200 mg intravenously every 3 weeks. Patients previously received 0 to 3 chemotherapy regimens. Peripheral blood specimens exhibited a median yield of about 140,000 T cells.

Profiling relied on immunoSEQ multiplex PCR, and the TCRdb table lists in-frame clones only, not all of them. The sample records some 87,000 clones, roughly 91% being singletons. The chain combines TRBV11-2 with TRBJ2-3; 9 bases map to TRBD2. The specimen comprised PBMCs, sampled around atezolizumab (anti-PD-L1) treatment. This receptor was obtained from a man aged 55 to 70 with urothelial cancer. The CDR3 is CASSALGSGRSDTQYF. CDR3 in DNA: TGTGCCAGCAGCGCTCTGGGGAGCGGGAGGTCGGATACGCAGTATTTT.